This TCR beta chain was sequenced for a study of cytomegalovirus exposure and HLA in healthy donors. Study outcomes and limitations: Most sequenced TCRs were rare (though some public TCRs occurred in many donors). Using a false discovery rate of 0.05, a later analysis showed that 16,951 TCR beta sequences were associated with HLA alleles. About 87% or about 30% of the time was how often most TCR beta V segments were productive, according to an earlier analysis.

To note about this clone: Its cognate antigen is unknown.

This CDR3 spans 17 amino acids. Germline loops: CDR1 LNHDA, CDR2 SQIVND (reference sequence). Trimming stripped 3 bases from V and 1 base from J, with 19 bases between. PCR primers comprised 60 Vbeta and 13 Jbeta primers. TCRdb's table, derived via immunoSEQ multiplex PCR, lists solely in-frame clones and lacks some. The data show under 200,000 clones, about four fifths seen once. V gene TRBV19 combines with J gene TRBJ2-7, with D perhaps TRBD1 (5 bases). The source material was PBMCs. The source is a young woman in good health and CMV-seronegative. CDR3 in DNA: TGTGCCAGTAGTATTGGTCCTGCACAGGTGACGTCCTACGAGCAGTACTTC. It is translated as CASSIGPAQVTSYEQYF.